The T cell receptor beta chain under discussion was sequenced for a study of CD8 T cells in Susac syndrome. Across the study: Blood was drawn from patients with Susac syndrome. At that point, they were therapy-naive, on corticosteroids, or on intravenous immunoglobulin alone.

CDR1 and CDR2 (germline): DFQATT, SNEGSKA (reference sequence). This CDR3 comprises 14 residues. V lost 3 bases to trimming and J lost 4 bases; unmatched junction nucleotides: 4. RNA in amounts of roughly 0.5 to 1 ug was reverse transcribed with random hexamers. The authors amplified TCR beta CDR3 across 54 Vbeta and 13 Jbeta using immunoSEQ multiplex PCR. TCRdb analysed the immunoSEQ multiplex PCR reads with MiXCR anew, one entry per CDR3 protein. The sample comprises 210,000 or so distinct CDR3 sequences, 94% of which are singletons, and about 0.15% rests with the top ten. CD8+ and CD4+ T cells were negatively isolated; TEMRA cells were FACS-enriched.

The chain is built from TRBV20-1 and TRBJ2-5; 11 nucleotides line up with TRBD2. The source material was CD4+ T cells from PBMCs. This receptor was obtained from a human donor with Susac syndrome. CDR3 protein: CSASPLAGVETQYF. The CDR3 nucleotides read TGCAGTGCTAGCCCACTAGCGGGGGTAGAGACCCAGTACTTC.